This T cell receptor (beta chain) was observed in a study of T cells in Graves' hyperthyroidism and ophthalmopathy. Germline lookup yields CDR1 MNHNS and CDR2 SASEGT. The CDR3 is 15 residues long. Between the trimmed V and J ends, which lost 8 bases and 7 bases, there was a span of 20 bases. Template material for amplifying TCR beta CDR3 regions consisted of RNA transcripts. First-round RT-PCR with HTBI primers amplified the TCR CDR3 region. TCRdb independently ran MiXCR on the multiplex PCR reads; one entry per CDR3 protein. The table has 360,000 or so distinct CDR3 sequences, roughly 15% seen once; the top ten hold approximately 19%. Of note for this clonotype: As yet, its antigen is unknown. The CDR3 does not end in the conserved phenylalanine or tryptophan, so this is likely a read error.

Overall study results and limits: The majority of expanded thyroid clonotypes above 0.001 also appeared in blood. Ophthalmopathy was identified by the model a median 6.5 months ahead of onset.

Researchers barred patients who had uncontrolled infection, other autoimmune disease, pregnancy or lactation. Clinical symptoms, serum thyroxine, TRAb, thyroid ultrasound and orbital computed tomography informed diagnoses. The material sequenced was blood. The clonotype originates from a woman aged 55-69 years with Graves' ophthalmopathy. The chain links TRBV6-1 to TRBJ2-2, with a tentative D call TRBD1 (5 bases). The CDR3 DNA reads as TGTGCCAGCCGGACATGGGGATTGCAGAACGGGGAGCTGTTTGTT. Translating gives CASRTWGLQNGELFV.